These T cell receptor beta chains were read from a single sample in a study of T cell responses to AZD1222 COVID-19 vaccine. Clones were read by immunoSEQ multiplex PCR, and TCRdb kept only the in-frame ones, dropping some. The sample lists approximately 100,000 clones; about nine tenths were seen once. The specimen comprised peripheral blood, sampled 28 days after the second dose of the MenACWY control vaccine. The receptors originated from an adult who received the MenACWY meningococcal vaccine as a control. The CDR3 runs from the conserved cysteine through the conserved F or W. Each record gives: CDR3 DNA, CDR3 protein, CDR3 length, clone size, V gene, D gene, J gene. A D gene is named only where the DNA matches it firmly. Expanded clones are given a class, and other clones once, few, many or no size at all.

DNA: TGTGCCAGCAGCCGCAATCACAGGGGCAACGAGCAGTACTTC
CDR3: CASSRNHRGNEQYF
length: 14
size: -
V: TRBV14
D: TRBD1
J: TRBJ2-7

DNA: TGTGCCAGCAGTCCGACTAGCGGGGGAAGCACAGATACGCAGTATTTT
CDR3: CASSPTSGGSTDTQYF
length: 16
size: -
V: TRBV7-3
D: TRBD2
J: TRBJ2-3

DNA: TGTGCCAGCAGCTTAGCGATACGAAAGGGGGAGACCCAGTACTTC
CDR3: CASSLAIRKGETQYF
length: 15
size: -
V: TRBV7-2
D: -
J: TRBJ2-5

DNA: TGCGCCAGCAGCTTAAACCAGGGTGGAGGCTACACCTTC
CDR3: CASSLNQGGGYTF
length: 13
size: few
V: TRBV5-1
D: -
J: TRBJ1-2

DNA: TGTGCCAGCAGCCCAAACACCGGGGAGCTGTTTTTT
CDR3: CASSPNTGELFF
length: 12
size: -
V: TRBV9
D: -
J: TRBJ2-2

DNA: TGCGCCAGCAGCCAAGGGTGGGCAGGTTCCGGTAATTCACCCCTCCACTTT
CDR3: CASSQGWAGSGNSPLHF
length: 17
size: once
V: TRBV4-3
D: -
J: TRBJ1-6

DNA: TGCAGCGTTGAGAAGGGGGCTGGTGCAGATACGCAGTATTTT
CDR3: CSVEKGAGADTQYF
length: 14
size: -
V: TRBV29-1
D: TRBD1
J: TRBJ2-3

DNA: TGTGCCAGCAGCGAAGGGGCTAGCGCTTACAATGAGCAGTTCTTC
CDR3: CASSEGASAYNEQFF
length: 15
size: -
V: TRBV7-9
D: -
J: TRBJ2-1

DNA: TGTGCCAGCAGCCGGGACAGGGCGGTTGGCTACACCTTC
CDR3: CASSRDRAVGYTF
length: 13
size: -
V: TRBV3-1/TRBV3-2
D: TRBD1
J: TRBJ1-2

DNA: TGTGCCACCAGTGATACACGAGTCCGAAGGAATGAGCAGTTCTTC
CDR3: CATSDTRVRRNEQFF
length: 15
size: -
V: TRBV24-1
D: -
J: TRBJ2-1

DNA: TGCGCCAGCAGTGAGTCACAGGTTCCCTCCTACGAGCAGTACTTC
CDR3: CASSESQVPSYEQYF
length: 15
size: -
V: TRBV10-2
D: -
J: TRBJ2-7

DNA: TGTGCCACCTATAGGGGTGCCGGGGGGACCCAGTACTTC
CDR3: CATYRGAGGTQYF
length: 13
size: -
V: TRBV2
D: -
J: TRBJ2-5

DNA: TGTGCCAGCAGCGTAGTGCCTAGCGGGGGTGGCAATGAGCAGTTCTTC
CDR3: CASSVVPSGGGNEQFF
length: 16
size: -
V: TRBV9
D: TRBD2
J: TRBJ2-1

DNA: TGCGCCAGCAGCCAAGATAGGGCGTTCCCGAACACTGAAGCTTTCTTT
CDR3: CASSQDRAFPNTEAFF
length: 16
size: -
V: TRBV4-3
D: -
J: TRBJ1-1

DNA: TGTGCCAGCAGCCGAAGGACTAGCGGGGGGCCGAGCTCCTACAATGAGCAGTTCTTC
CDR3: CASSRRTSGGPSSYNEQFF
length: 19
size: once
V: TRBV11-2
D: TRBD2
J: TRBJ2-1

DNA: TGCGCCAGCAGCTCCGGGGTGAACACTGAAGCTTTCTTT
CDR3: CASSSGVNTEAFF
length: 13
size: -
V: TRBV5-1
D: -
J: TRBJ1-1

DNA: TGTGCCAGCACCCCCTTAAGTCGGAATTCACCCCTCCACTTT
CDR3: CASTPLSRNSPLHF
length: 14
size: -
V: TRBV28
D: -
J: TRBJ1-6

DNA: TGTGCCAGTGGGACAGGGCCGGATCAGCCCCAGCATTTT
CDR3: CASGTGPDQPQHF
length: 13
size: -
V: TRBV5-5
D: TRBD1
J: TRBJ1-5

DNA: TGTGCCAGCACACGAAAACTAGCGGGGAACACCGGGGAGCTGTTTTTT
CDR3: CASTRKLAGNTGELFF
length: 16
size: -
V: TRBV7-3
D: TRBD2
J: TRBJ2-2

DNA: TGCAGTGCTAGGAGGGGAAGTGAGCAGTTCTTC
CDR3: CSARRGSEQFF
length: 11
size: -
V: TRBV20-1
D: -
J: TRBJ2-1

DNA: TGTGCCAGCAGCCCCAGACAGGGTGAAAAACTGTTTTTT
CDR3: CASSPRQGEKLFF
length: 13
size: -
V: TRBV7-9
D: TRBD1
J: TRBJ1-4

DNA: TGTGCCAGCAGCCTCATGACAGGGGCGAGCTATGGCTACACCTTC
CDR3: CASSLMTGASYGYTF
length: 15
size: -
V: TRBV7-6
D: TRBD1
J: TRBJ1-2

DNA: TGCGCCAGCAGCTTCAATACAGGGGGTTCCTACAATGAGCAGTTCTTC
CDR3: CASSFNTGGSYNEQFF
length: 16
size: -
V: TRBV5-1
D: TRBD1
J: TRBJ2-1

DNA: TGTGCCAGCAGCCCGTGGACAGGGGGAGACGAGCAGTACTTC
CDR3: CASSPWTGGDEQYF
length: 14
size: once
V: TRBV7-2
D: TRBD1
J: TRBJ2-7

DNA: TGTGCCAGCAGCCCCGGACTAGCGGGGCTCGAGCAGTACTTC
CDR3: CASSPGLAGLEQYF
length: 14
size: -
V: TRBV9
D: TRBD2
J: TRBJ2-7

DNA: TGTGCCAGCAGCCCCCGGGCCTTCTATAGCAATCAGCCCCAGCATTTT
CDR3: CASSPRAFYSNQPQHF
length: 16
size: -
V: TRBV7-3
D: -
J: TRBJ1-5

DNA: TGTGCCAGCAGTAACAACCGGGGGTCCTATAATTCACCCCTCCACTTT
CDR3: CASSNNRGSYNSPLHF
length: 16
size: -
V: TRBV6-2/TRBV6-3
D: -
J: TRBJ1-6

DNA: TGTGCCAGCAGCGCGGGACAGAACTATGGCTACACCTTC
CDR3: CASSAGQNYGYTF
length: 13
size: -
V: TRBV11-2
D: TRBD1
J: TRBJ1-2

DNA: TGTGCCAGCAGCCAAGAAGGACTAGCGGCACACAATGAGCAGTTCTTC
CDR3: CASSQEGLAAHNEQFF
length: 16
size: -
V: TRBV4-2
D: TRBD2
J: TRBJ2-1

DNA: TGTGCCAGCAGCTTGGGTAGAGATGGCTACACCTTC
CDR3: CASSLGRDGYTF
length: 12
size: -
V: TRBV5-5
D: -
J: TRBJ1-2

DNA: TGTGCCAGCAGCTCGAAAGGAGCTGGGGAGACCCAGTACTTC
CDR3: CASSSKGAGETQYF
length: 14
size: -
V: TRBV5-6
D: -
J: TRBJ2-5

DNA: TGTGCCAGCAGTTACTCGGGTATGACAGATACGCAGTATTTT
CDR3: CASSYSGMTDTQYF
length: 14
size: -
V: TRBV6-2/TRBV6-3
D: -
J: TRBJ2-3

DNA: TGCGCCAGCAGTGTCACTGATACCTACGAGCAGTACTTC
CDR3: CASSVTDTYEQYF
length: 13
size: few
V: TRBV10-2
D: -
J: TRBJ2-7

DNA: TGTGCCAGCAGGGTCGACAGCAGCTCCTACGAGCAGTACTTC
CDR3: CASRVDSSSYEQYF
length: 14
size: -
V: TRBV5-4
D: -
J: TRBJ2-7

DNA: TGCGCCAGCAGCCAAGATTTGGGCCTAGGTGGCGAGCAGTACTTC
CDR3: CASSQDLGLGGEQYF
length: 15
size: -
V: TRBV4-3
D: -
J: TRBJ2-7

DNA: TGTGCCAGCAGTTACTGGGGGGCCCATCAGCGCAATCAGCCCCAGCATTTT
CDR3: CASSYWGAHQRNQPQHF
length: 17
size: -
V: TRBV6-2/TRBV6-3
D: -
J: TRBJ1-5

DNA: TGCGCCAGCAGTGAGGGGACAGGGGGTTACAATGAGCAGTTCTTC
CDR3: CASSEGTGGYNEQFF
length: 15
size: -
V: TRBV10-1
D: TRBD1
J: TRBJ2-1

DNA: TGTGCCAGCAGTTTATGGACAGTGAACACTGAAGCTTTCTTT
CDR3: CASSLWTVNTEAFF
length: 14
size: -
V: TRBV28
D: -
J: TRBJ1-1

DNA: TGTGCCAGCACCGGGAGCGACAGATACCCCTCTCCAGCTTTCTTT
CDR3: CASTGSDRYPSPAFF
length: 15
size: -
V: TRBV28
D: -
J: TRBJ1-1

DNA: TGTGCCAGCAGTTCGGTCACAGGGAGGGTAGGGGAAAAACTGTTTTTT
CDR3: CASSSVTGRVGEKLFF
length: 16
size: -
V: TRBV6-5
D: -
J: TRBJ1-4

DNA: TGTGCCAGCAGTTATGCTAGCTCCTACGAGCAGTACTTC
CDR3: CASSYASSYEQYF
length: 13
size: -
V: TRBV6-1
D: -
J: TRBJ2-7